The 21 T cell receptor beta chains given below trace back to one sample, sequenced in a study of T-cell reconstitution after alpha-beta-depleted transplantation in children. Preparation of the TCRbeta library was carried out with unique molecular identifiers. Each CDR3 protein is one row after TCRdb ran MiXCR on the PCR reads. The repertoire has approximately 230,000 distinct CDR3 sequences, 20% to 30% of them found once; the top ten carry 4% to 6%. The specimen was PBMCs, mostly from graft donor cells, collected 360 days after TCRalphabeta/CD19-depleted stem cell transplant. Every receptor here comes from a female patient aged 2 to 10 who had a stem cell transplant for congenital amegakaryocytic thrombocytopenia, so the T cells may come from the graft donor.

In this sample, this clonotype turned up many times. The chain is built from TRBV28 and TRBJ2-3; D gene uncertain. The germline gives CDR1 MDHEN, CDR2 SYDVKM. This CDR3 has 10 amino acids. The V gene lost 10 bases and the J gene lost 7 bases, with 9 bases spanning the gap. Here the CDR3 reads CATALNTQYF. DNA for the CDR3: TGTGCCACCGCGCTTAATACGCAGTATTTT.

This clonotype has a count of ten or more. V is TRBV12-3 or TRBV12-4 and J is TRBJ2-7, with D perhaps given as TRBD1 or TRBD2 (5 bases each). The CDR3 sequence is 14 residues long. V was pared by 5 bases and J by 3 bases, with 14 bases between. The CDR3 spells CASSPGQQSYEQYF. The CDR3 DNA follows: TGTGCCAGCAGTCCGGGGCAGCAAAGCTACGAGCAGTACTTC.

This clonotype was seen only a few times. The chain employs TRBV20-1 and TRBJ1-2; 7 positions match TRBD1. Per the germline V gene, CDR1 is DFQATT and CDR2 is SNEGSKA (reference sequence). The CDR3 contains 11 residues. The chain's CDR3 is CRGNSDRVGTF. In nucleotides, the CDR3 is TGCAGGGGAAATTCAGACAGGGTAGGCACCTTC.

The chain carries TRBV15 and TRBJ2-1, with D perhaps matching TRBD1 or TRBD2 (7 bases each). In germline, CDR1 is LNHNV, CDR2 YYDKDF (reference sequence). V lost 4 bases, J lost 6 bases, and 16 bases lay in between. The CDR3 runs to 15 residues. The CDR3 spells CATSKTGRGSNEQFF. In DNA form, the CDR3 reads TGTGCCACCAGCAAGACAGGGAGGGGGAGCAATGAGCAGTTCTTC.

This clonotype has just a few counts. CDR3 bases: TGCAGCGTTGAAGATCCCGTGGAGGGCGCAGATACGCAGTATTTT. It encodes CSVEDPVEGADTQYF. The chain couples TRBV29-1 to TRBJ2-3, with D possibly matching TRBD2 (6 bases). CDR3 length equals 15 residues. V was cut by 0 bases and J by 4 bases, with 14 bases left in between. Germline V gene lookup returns CDR1 SQVTM and CDR2 ANQGSEA.

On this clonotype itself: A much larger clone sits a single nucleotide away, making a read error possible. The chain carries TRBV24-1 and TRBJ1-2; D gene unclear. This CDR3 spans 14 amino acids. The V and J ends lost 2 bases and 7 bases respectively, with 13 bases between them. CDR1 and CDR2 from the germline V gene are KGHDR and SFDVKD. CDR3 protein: CATSDSRAGSGYTF. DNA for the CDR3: TGTGCCACCAGTGATTCCCGGGCCGGGAGTGGCTACACCTTC.

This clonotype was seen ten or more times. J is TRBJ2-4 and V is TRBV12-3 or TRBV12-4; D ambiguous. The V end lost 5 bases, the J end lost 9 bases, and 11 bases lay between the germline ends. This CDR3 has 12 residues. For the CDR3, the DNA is TGTGCCAGCAGTACCACACTGGCCATTCAGTACTTC. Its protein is CASSTTLAIQYF.

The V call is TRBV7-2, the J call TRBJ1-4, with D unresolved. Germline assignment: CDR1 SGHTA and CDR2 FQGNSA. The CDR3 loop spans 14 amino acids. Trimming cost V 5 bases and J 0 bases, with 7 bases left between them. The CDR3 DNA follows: TGTGCCAGCAGCCTCTTTGCAACTAATGAAAAACTGTTTTTT. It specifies CASSLFATNEKLFF.

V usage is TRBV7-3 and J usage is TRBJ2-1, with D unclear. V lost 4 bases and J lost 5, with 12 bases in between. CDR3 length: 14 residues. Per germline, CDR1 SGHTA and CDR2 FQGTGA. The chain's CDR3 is CASSYAIGNNEQFF. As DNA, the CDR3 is TGTGCCAGCAGCTATGCAATTGGAAACAATGAGCAGTTCTTC.

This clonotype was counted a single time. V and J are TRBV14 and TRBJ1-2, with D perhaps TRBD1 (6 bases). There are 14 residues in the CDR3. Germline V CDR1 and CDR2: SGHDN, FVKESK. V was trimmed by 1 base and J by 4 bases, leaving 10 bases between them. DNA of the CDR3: TGTGCCAGCAGCCAAGTGCAGGGGTTCTATGGCTACACCTTC. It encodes CASSQVQGFYGYTF. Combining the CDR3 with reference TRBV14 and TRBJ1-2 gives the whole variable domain EAGVTQFPSHSVIEKGQTVTLRCDPISGHDNLYWYRRVMGKEIKFLLHFVKESKQDESGMPNNRFLAERTGGTYSTLKVQPAELEDSGVYFCASSQVQGFYGYTFGSGTRLTVV.

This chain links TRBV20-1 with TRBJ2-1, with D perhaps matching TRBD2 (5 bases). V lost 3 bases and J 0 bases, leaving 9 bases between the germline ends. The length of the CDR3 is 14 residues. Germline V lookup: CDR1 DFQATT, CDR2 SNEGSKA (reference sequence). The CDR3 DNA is TGCAGTGCTAGGGAGGATCGCTCCTACAATGAGCAGTTCTTC. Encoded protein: CSAREDRSYNEQFF.

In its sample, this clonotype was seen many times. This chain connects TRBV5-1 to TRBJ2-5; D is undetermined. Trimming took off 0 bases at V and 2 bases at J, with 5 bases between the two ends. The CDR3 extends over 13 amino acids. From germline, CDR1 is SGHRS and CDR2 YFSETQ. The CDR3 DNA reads TGCGCCAGCAGCTTGGGGCAGCAAGAGACCCAGTACTTC. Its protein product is CASSLGQQETQYF.

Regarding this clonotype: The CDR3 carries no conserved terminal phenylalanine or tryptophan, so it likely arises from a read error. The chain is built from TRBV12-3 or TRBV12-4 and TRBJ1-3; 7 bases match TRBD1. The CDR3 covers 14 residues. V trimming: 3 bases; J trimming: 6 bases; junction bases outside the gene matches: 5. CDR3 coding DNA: TGTGCCAGCAGTTTTGACAGGGCGGAAAACACCATATATTCT. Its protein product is CASSFDRAENTIYS.

The CDR3 DNA follows: TGCGCCAGCAGTCGGCGGTTGGGACAAGAGACCCAGTACTTC. This sequence encodes CASSRRLGQETQYF. The chain joins TRBV5-1 to TRBJ2-5; D is ambiguous. Looked up from germline, CDR1 is SGHRS and CDR2 is YFSETQ. CDR3 length: 14 amino acids. Trimming removed 5 bases from V and 2 bases from J, with 13 bases in between.

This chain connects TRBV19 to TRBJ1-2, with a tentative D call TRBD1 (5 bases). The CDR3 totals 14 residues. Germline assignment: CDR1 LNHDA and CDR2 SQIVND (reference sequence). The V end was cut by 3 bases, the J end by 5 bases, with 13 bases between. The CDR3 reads CASSILAGLYGYTF. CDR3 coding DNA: TGTGCCAGTAGTATCTTGGCAGGGCTGTATGGCTACACCTTC.

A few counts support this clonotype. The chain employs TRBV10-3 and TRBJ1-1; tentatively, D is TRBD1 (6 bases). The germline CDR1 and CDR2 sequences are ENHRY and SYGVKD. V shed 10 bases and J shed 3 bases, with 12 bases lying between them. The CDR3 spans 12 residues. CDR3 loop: CATKDSYTEAFF. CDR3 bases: TGTGCCACTAAGGACAGCTACACTGAAGCTTTCTTT.

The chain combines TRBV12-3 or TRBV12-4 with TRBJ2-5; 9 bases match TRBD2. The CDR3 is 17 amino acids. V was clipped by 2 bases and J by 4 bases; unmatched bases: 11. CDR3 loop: CASSLTLGLARPETQYF. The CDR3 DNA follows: TGTGCCAGCAGTTTAACGTTAGGACTAGCGAGACCAGAGACCCAGTACTTC.

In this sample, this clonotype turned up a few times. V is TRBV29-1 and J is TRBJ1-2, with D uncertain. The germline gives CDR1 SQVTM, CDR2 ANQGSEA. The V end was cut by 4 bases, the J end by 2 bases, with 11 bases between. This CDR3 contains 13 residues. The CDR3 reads CSVGASGNYGYTF. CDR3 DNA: TGCAGCGTTGGGGCGTCTGGGAACTATGGCTACACCTTC.

CDR3 nucleotides: TGTGCCAGCAGCAGGGACAGGGGCCACAATCAGCCCCAGCATTTT. Translated, it gives CASSRDRGHNQPQHF. This rearrangement joins TRBV12-3 or TRBV12-4 to TRBJ1-5, with 10 positions matching TRBD1. The V and J ends lost 6 bases and 3 bases, in that order; junction bases with no gene match: 5. The CDR3 consists of 15 residues.

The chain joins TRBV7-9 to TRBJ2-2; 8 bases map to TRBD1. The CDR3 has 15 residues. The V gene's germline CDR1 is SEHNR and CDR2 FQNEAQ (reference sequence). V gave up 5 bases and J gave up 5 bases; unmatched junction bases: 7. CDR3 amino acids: CASSITRTGTGELFF. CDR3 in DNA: TGTGCCAGCAGCATAACACGGACAGGGACCGGGGAGCTGTTTTTT.

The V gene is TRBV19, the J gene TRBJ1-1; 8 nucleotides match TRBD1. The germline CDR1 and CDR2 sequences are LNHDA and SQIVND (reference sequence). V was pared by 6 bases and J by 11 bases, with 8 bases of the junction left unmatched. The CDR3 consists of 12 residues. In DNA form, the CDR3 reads TGTGCCAGTAGGTACACAGGGGGTGACGCTTTCTTT. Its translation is CASRYTGGDAFF. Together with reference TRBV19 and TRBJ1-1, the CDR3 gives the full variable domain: DGGITQSPKYLFRKEGQNVTLSCEQNLNHDAMYWYRQDPGQGLRLIYYSQIVNDFQKGDIAEGYSVSREKKESFPLTVTSAQKNPTAFYLCASRYTGGDAFFGQGTRLTVV.